The TCR beta chain under discussion was sequenced for a study of blood T cells in healthy people across ages. The study's findings and limits: Naive CD4+ cell counts and diversity both ran higher in long-lived than in aged donors.

This clonotype was recorded a few times. The target antigen is unknown. Individuals who donated were healthy Caucasians from Russia aged roughly 6 to 90. Then a second PCR, running about 6 to 12 cycles, was carried out with a sample-barcoded 5' primer and a J-beta primer mix. A template-switch adaptor with 12 random nucleotides tagged each cDNA molecule. The study obtained at least 3 million CDR3-containing paired-end reads from every sample. TCRdb reprocessed the 5' RACE reads with MiXCR, giving one entry per CDR3 protein. The sample yields about 580,000 distinct CDR3 sequences, less than 60% seen once. V was shortened by 4 bases and J by 7 bases, with 17 bases between the two germline ends. The CDR3 is 13 amino acids. The germline gives CDR1 DFQATT, CDR2 SNEGSKA (reference sequence).

The rearrangement joins TRBV20-1 to TRBJ2-7; a weak D match, TRBD2 (6 bases). The clonotype originates from a man older than 75 in good health. The sequenced sample consisted of blood. The CDR3 reads CSAKKGTSDEQYF. The CDR3 DNA reads TGCAGTGCTAAAAAGGGGACTTCAGATGAGCAGTACTTC.